Below are 16 T cell receptor beta chains sequenced from a single sample in a study of T cell repertoires in cytomegalovirus infection. TCRdb re-called the reads through MiXCR, storing one row per CDR3 protein. The sample consists of some 200,000 distinct CDR3 sequences, approximately 19% of them appearing once. The sequencing sample was made of PBMCs. These receptors originate from a human donor in good health (CMV status not recorded). Some clones in this sample may be carry-over from other donors' samples.

Written as DNA, the CDR3 is TGTGCCAGCAGTTCGCGGGGGACCAACATTCAGTACTTC. Translation: CASSSRGTNIQYF. The J gene is TRBJ2-4, the V gene TRBV6-5, with 7 bases that match TRBD2. CDR1 MNHEY and CDR2 SVGAGI come from the germline V gene. The CDR3 covers 13 residues. The J segment lost 7 bases and the V segment lost 4 bases, leaving 4 bases of the junction unmatched.

V is TRBV19 and J is TRBJ2-5, with unresolved D. Germline-derived CDR1 and CDR2 are LNHDA and SQIVND (reference sequence). The CDR3 runs 14 residues. The germline V and J ends were trimmed by 5 bases and 4 bases, with 14 bases remaining between them. As DNA, the CDR3 is TGTGCCAGTAGTTCCTGGACCGACGCAGAGACCCAGTACTTC. It specifies CASSSWTDAETQYF.

The chain uses TRBV9 and TRBJ2-1; 7 nucleotides line up with TRBD2. V was clipped by 3 bases and J by 3 bases; unmatched bases: 9. Germline CDR1 and CDR2: SGDLS and YYNGEE. This CDR3 is 16 amino acids long. The CDR3 sequence: CASSERREIIYNEQFF. The CDR3 nucleotides are TGTGCCAGCAGCGAAAGGCGGGAGATCATCTACAATGAGCAGTTCTTC.

The chain couples TRBV20-1 to TRBJ2-7, with a weak D call TRBD2 (5 bases). The germline V and J ends were trimmed by 1 base and 4 bases, with 11 bases remaining between them. CDR1 and CDR2 from the germline V gene are DFQATT and SNEGSKA (reference sequence). The CDR3 has 13 amino acids. The CDR3 sequence: CSARVGRGYEQYF. The DNA for the CDR3 is TGCAGTGCTAGAGTTGGGAGAGGTTACGAGCAGTACTTC.

The gene calls are TRBV24-1 and TRBJ2-1; D tentatively fits TRBD1 or TRBD2 (5 bases each). CDR3 size: 16 residues. The V and J ends lost 4 bases and 0 bases respectively, with 12 bases between them. Germline values: CDR1 KGHDR, CDR2 SFDVKD. This chain's CDR3 is CATSDPGRGSYNEQFF. Here the CDR3 DNA reads TGTGCCACCAGTGACCCGGGACGGGGCTCCTACAATGAGCAGTTCTTC.

Notes on this clonotype: Since a much larger clone is just one base distant, this may be a read error. The chain is built from TRBV7-6 and TRBJ2-7; TRBD1 aligns across 9 bases. CDR3 length: 14 residues. Losses at the gene ends were 5 bases for V and 5 bases for J; bases not matched to a gene: 7. Germline V gene data show CDR1 as SGHVS and CDR2 as FNYEAQ. The CDR3 DNA follows: TGTGCCAGCAGCCCCTGGACAGGGGTCCACGAGCAGTACTTC. Translated, it gives CASSPWTGVHEQYF.

This clonotype has a count of ten or more. The gene calls are TRBV7-2 and TRBJ2-5; possibly TRBD2 for D (6 bases). Germline V CDR1 and CDR2: SGHTA, FQGNSA. V was trimmed by 2 bases and J by 4 bases, leaving 11 bases between them. The CDR3 sequence is 14 residues long. The CDR3 bases are TGTGCCAGCAGCTTATCGGGAGTGGGAGAGACCCAGTACTTC. This gives the protein CASSLSGVGETQYF.

This clonotype was counted a few times. The chain carries TRBV7-6 and TRBJ1-2; D ambiguous. The germline CDR1 and CDR2 sequences are SGHVS and FNYEAQ. The CDR3 has 15 amino acids. Deletions cut 4 bases from V and 7 bases from J, with 19 bases between. CDR3 bases: TGTGCCAGCAGCTCCCCCGTTTTGAGGGCAACTGGCTACACCTTC. The encoded protein is CASSSPVLRATGYTF.

This clonotype was picked up many times. The chain uses TRBV2 and TRBJ1-1, with unresolved D. Germline values: CDR1 SNHLY, CDR2 FYNNEI. V lost 6 bases to trimming and J lost 0 bases, with 8 bases between them. The CDR3 has 13 residues. Written as DNA, the CDR3 is TGTGCCAGCAGCTCCCAGATGAACACTGAAGCTTTCTTT. Protein product: CASSSQMNTEAFF.

This clonotype was observed a handful of times. V gene TRBV5-1 combines with J gene TRBJ2-3; perhaps TRBD1 as D (6 bases). The V and J ends lost 1 base and 8 bases respectively, with 11 bases between them. Germline V CDR1 and CDR2: SGHRS, YFSETQ. The CDR3 runs 13 residues. For the CDR3, the DNA is TGCGCCAGCAGCTTGAAGGGACAAAGTACGCAGTATTTT. Amino acid sequence: CASSLKGQSTQYF.

This clonotype was seen a few times. The rearrangement uses TRBV15 and TRBJ2-4; no clear D gene. The germline gives CDR1 LNHNV, CDR2 YYDKDF (reference sequence). V was trimmed by 0 bases and J by 0 bases, leaving 6 bases between them. The CDR3 sequence is 15 residues long. The CDR3 here is CATSRDEVAKNIQYF. CDR3 coding DNA: TGTGCCACCAGCAGAGATGAGGTAGCCAAAAACATTCAGTACTTC. Full variable domain (missing parts from reference TRBV15 and TRBJ2-4): DAMVIQNPRYQVTQFGKPVTLSCSQTLNHNVMYWYQQKSSQAPKLLFHYYDKDFNNEADTPDNFQSRRPNTSFCFLDIRSPGLGDTAMYLCATSRDEVAKNIQYFGAGTRLSVL.

This clonotype has a count of ten or more. This chain uses TRBV28 with TRBJ2-6, with 9 positions matching TRBD1. Germline CDR1 and CDR2: MDHEN and SYDVKM. This CDR3 has 18 residues. V lost 5 bases, J lost 0 bases, and 8 bases stayed unmatched. The CDR3 sequence is CASSLRQGEISGANVLTF. CDR3 nucleotide sequence: TGTGCCAGCAGTCTTCGACAGGGGGAGATCTCTGGGGCCAACGTCCTGACTTTC.

The rearrangement joins TRBV28 to TRBJ2-7; D call uncertain. The CDR3 is 11 residues long. Germline CDR1 reads MDHEN; CDR2 reads SYDVKM. Trimming left V 2 bases short and J 10 bases short, with 9 bases between. The CDR3: CASSLSLDQYF. DNA of the CDR3: TGTGCCAGCAGTTTAAGCCTCGATCAGTACTTC.

This chain connects TRBV2 to TRBJ2-7; a possible D gene is TRBD1 (6 bases). V dropped 2 bases and J dropped 10 bases, with 12 bases sitting between them. The CDR3 extends over 12 amino acids. CDR1 is SNHLY, CDR2 FYNNEI, per germline. The CDR3 sequence: CASSETNRVQYF. The DNA of the CDR3 is TGTGCCAGCAGTGAAACAAACAGGGTCCAGTACTTC. Combining the CDR3 with reference TRBV2 and TRBJ2-7 gives the whole variable domain EPEVTQTPSHQVTQMGQEVILRCVPISNHLYFYWYRQILGQKVEFLVSFYNNEISEKSEIFDDQFSVERPDGSNFTLKIRSTKLEDSAMYFCASSETNRVQYFGPGTRLTVT.

This clonotype showed up many times. This sequence joins TRBV7-2 and TRBJ1-3, with D unresolved. Trimming cost V 4 bases and J 5 bases, with 9 bases left between them. Germline lookup yields CDR1 SGHTA and CDR2 FQGNSA. This CDR3 has 13 residues. The CDR3 is CASSSDGRNTIYF. The DNA for the CDR3 is TGTGCCAGCAGCTCCGACGGAAGAAACACCATATATTTT.

The chain employs TRBV4-1 and TRBJ2-2; D is uncertain. The V gene's germline CDR1 is MGHRA and CDR2 YSYEKL. This CDR3 contains 17 residues. The ends were cut back, 0 bases at V and 6 bases at J, with 17 bases in the middle. The CDR3 reads CASSQDQSSRGAGELFF. In DNA form, the CDR3 reads TGCGCCAGCAGCCAAGATCAATCCTCGCGAGGCGCCGGGGAGCTGTTTTTT.